A single sample is the source of the 10 T cell receptor beta chains below, sequenced in a study of identical twins. One entry per CDR3 protein, called by TCRdb with MiXCR from the 5' RACE reads. The repertoire holds 450,000 or so distinct CDR3 sequences, with 24% as singletons. The data were also submitted as part of a second study, on T cells expressing NK-cell markers.

Sequencing used CD4+ T cells sorted from blood. These TCRs come from a woman aged 18 to 35 in good health.

The chain is built from TRBV5-1 and TRBJ2-7; the match to TRBD1 covers 7 bases. Germline CDR1 reads SGHRS; CDR2 reads YFSETQ. This CDR3 has 15 residues. Losses at the gene ends were 4 bases for V and 1 base for J; bases not matched to a gene: 8. The CDR3 DNA follows: TGCGCCAGCAGCCCTCGACAGGGAATATCCTACGAGCAGTACTTC. Encoded protein: CASSPRQGISYEQYF.

The V call is TRBV2, the J call TRBJ1-5; D ambiguous. Trimming cost V 2 bases and J 4 bases, with 9 bases left between them. The CDR3 is 14 amino acids. Germline V lookup: CDR1 SNHLY, CDR2 FYNNEI. CDR3 in amino acids: CASSEIDRNQPQHF. The CDR3, as DNA: TGTGCCAGCAGTGAAATTGACCGTAATCAGCCCCAGCATTTT.

This clonotype was counted between two and nine times. V gene TRBV21-1 combines with J gene TRBJ1-1; no DNA check was done on the table's D call, TRBD1. TRBV21-1 corresponds to a pseudogene. The length of the CDR3 is 9 residues. The CDR3 loop reads CAGDTEAFF. CDR3 in DNA: TGTGCGGGGGACACTGAAGCTTTCTTT.

This clonotype was counted between two and nine times. The chain links TRBV27 to TRBJ2-3, with TRBD1 identical over 8 bases. CDR1 is MNHEY and CDR2 is SMNVEV in the germline V gene (reference sequence). The CDR3 extends over 16 amino acids. V trimming: 2 bases; J trimming: 4 bases; junction bases outside the gene matches: 8. The CDR3, as DNA: TGTGCCAGCAGTTTAGAGGTCCCACAGGGGGCAGATACGCAGTATTTT. This sequence encodes CASSLEVPQGADTQYF.

At least ten counts were recorded for this clonotype. CDR3 loop: CASSQGDGNTGELFF. The CDR3 DNA reads TGTGCCAGCAGCCAAGGCGACGGGAACACCGGGGAGCTGTTTTTT. The V gene is TRBV4-2, the J gene TRBJ2-2; D not resolved. The CDR3 runs to 15 residues. V lost 1 base to trimming and J lost 1 base, with 7 bases between them. Germline CDR1 LGHNA, CDR2 YNFKEQ.

This clonotype occurred once. This chain connects TRBV7-3 to TRBJ2-1; 8 bases line up with TRBD2. V shed 3 bases and J 2 bases; nucleotides not matched to a gene: 3. This CDR3 spans 15 amino acids. The V gene's germline CDR1 is SGHTA and CDR2 FQGTGA. The CDR3 nucleotides read TGTGCCAGCAGCTTCGGAGCGGGGGCCTACAATGAGCAGTTCTTC. It specifies CASSFGAGAYNEQFF.

CDR3 protein: CASSLDPGSYNEQFF. In DNA form, the CDR3 reads TGCGCCAGCAGCTTGGATCCGGGATCCTACAATGAGCAGTTCTTC. The chain is built from TRBV5-1 and TRBJ2-1; D is possibly TRBD2 (5 bases). CDR3 length equals 15 residues. Trimming cost V 0 bases and J 1 base, with 8 bases left between them. CDR1 SGHRS and CDR2 YFSETQ come from the germline V gene.

V usage is TRBV11-2 and J usage is TRBJ2-1; tentatively, D is TRBD1 (5 bases). This CDR3 is built from 15 residues. Germline assignment: CDR1 SGHAT and CDR2 FQNNGV. With 3 bases removed from V and 5 bases from J, the gap between germline ends came to 14 bases. The chain's CDR3 is CASSLALVRDNEQFF. The CDR3 DNA reads TGTGCCAGCAGCTTGGCTCTAGTCAGGGACAATGAGCAGTTCTTC.

The rearrangement uses TRBV10-3 and TRBJ2-3, with 8 bases that match TRBD2. After removal of 10 bases from V and 1 base from J, the junction contained 10 bases not matched to a gene. The CDR3 contains 15 residues. CDR1 is ENHRY and CDR2 is SYGVKD in the germline V gene. The CDR3 reads CATLGLTSGTDTQYF. Written as DNA, the CDR3 is TGTGCCACCTTAGGGTTGACTAGCGGCACAGATACGCAGTATTTT.

The V gene is TRBV6-1, the J gene TRBJ1-2; D unclear. Trimming stripped 5 bases from V and 0 bases from J, with 16 bases between. The CDR3 is 16 amino acids. Germline V gene lookup returns CDR1 MNHNS and CDR2 SASEGT. CDR3 in DNA: TGTGCCAGCAGTATAGAACGACGACTGTCTAACTATGGCTACACCTTC. It is translated as CASSIERRLSNYGYTF.